The entry below describes one T cell receptor (beta chain). The sample is drawn from a study of blood T cell repertoires in COVID-19. Source study methods: Reference gene primer amplification gave estimated nucleated cell counts. The method was immunoSEQ multiplex PCR; TCRdb's version includes in-frame clones alone and lacks a portion of them. That table supplies the V and J calls and clone size; D and trimming were determined from the DNA. This sample has 150,000 to 200,000 clones, with approximately 83% found just once. Source material: peripheral blood. The TCR originated in a human donor in a cohort sampled during active COVID-19.

The CDR3 spells CASSQEAGSTDTQYF. The CDR3 nucleotides are TGCGCCAGCAGCCAAGAAGCGGGGAGCACAGATACGCAGTATTTT. The rearrangement joins TRBV4-3 to TRBJ2-3; 7 nucleotides agree with TRBD2. The germline CDR1 and CDR2 sequences are LGHNA and YSLEER. There are 15 residues in the CDR3. V shed 0 bases and J 0 bases; nucleotides not matched to a gene: 0.